The 30 T cell receptor beta chains below were found in one sample sequenced in a study of blood T cells in healthy people across ages. Primed by a sample-barcoded 5' primer and a J-beta primer mix, a second PCR proceeded for about 7 to 11 cycles. TCRdb re-analysed the 5' RACE reads in MiXCR, keeping a single row per CDR3 protein. Here the sample spans roughly 900,000 distinct CDR3 sequences, around 30% being singletons. Material: blood. The source of these receptors is a woman older than 75 in good health.

This clonotype has ten or more counts. The CDR3 DNA reads as TGTGCCAGCAGTGAATACGCGGGGGGGTCGGTCCGGTTCTTC. Translated: CASSEYAGGSVRFF. The V gene is TRBV25-1, the J gene TRBJ2-1, with 9 bases identical to TRBD2. The length of the CDR3 is 14 residues. Per germline, CDR1 MGHDK and CDR2 SYGVNS. With V trimmed by 0 bases and J by 15 bases, 9 bases remained unmatched.

This clonotype was observed a handful of times. The chain uses TRBV6-5 and TRBJ1-1, with 9 bases lining up with TRBD1. The V gene end was trimmed by 7 bases and the J gene end by 5 bases; junction bases not matched to a gene: 8. This CDR3 region has 14 residues. Germline V gene sequence: CDR1 MNHEY, CDR2 SVGAGI. Written as DNA, the CDR3 is TGTGCCAGCAAGATGACAGGGGGTAGTACTGAAGCTTTCTTT. Translation gives CASKMTGGSTEAFF.

This clonotype has more than one count but fewer than ten. V usage is TRBV18 and J usage is TRBJ2-3, with a tentative D call TRBD2 (5 bases). The CDR3 length is 13 residues. Per germline, CDR1 KGHSH and CDR2 LQKENI. V was cut by 6 bases and J by 11 bases, with 18 bases left in between. In DNA, the CDR3 is TGTGCCAGCTCCAGGACTGACGATAGTGGGCAGTATTTT. This encodes CASSRTDDSGQYF.

CDR3 DNA sequence: TGTGCCAGTAGTAACCCCAGGGGGCGGATACAAGAGACCCAGTTCTTC. It yields the protein CASSNPRGRIQETQFF. The V call is TRBV19, the J call TRBJ2-5; 8 bases fit TRBD1. Matching the DNA end better, TRBJ2-1 makes the J call doubtful. The CDR3 length is 16 residues. Germline values: CDR1 LNHDA, CDR2 SQIVND (reference sequence).

At least ten counts were recorded for this clonotype. This chain connects TRBV7-9 to TRBJ2-7; D call uncertain. V lost 4 bases, J lost 5 bases, and 9 bases lay in between. Germline CDR1 reads SEHNR; CDR2 reads FQNEAQ (reference sequence). The CDR3 spans 12 residues. The CDR3 region is CASSWSANEQYF. Written as DNA, the CDR3 is TGTGCCAGCAGCTGGTCCGCCAACGAGCAGTACTTC.

This clonotype has a count of ten or more. V and J are TRBV6-2 or TRBV6-3 and TRBJ2-5; TRBD1 matches at 9 bases. The germline CDR1 and CDR2 sequences are MNHEY and SVGEGT. The CDR3 is made up of 15 amino acids. J gave up 4 bases and V 6 bases, and 9 bases lay outside the gene matches. CDR3 nucleotide sequence: TGTGCCAGCAGCCGCCGGACAGGGGCTAGAGAGACCCAGTACTTC. Protein sequence: CASSRRTGARETQYF.

The chain joins TRBV20-1 to TRBJ1-2; TRBD1 aligns across 7 bases. V was clipped by 4 bases and J by 4 bases; unmatched bases: 6. Germline CDR1 is DFQATT and CDR2 is SNEGSKA (reference sequence). This CDR3 is built from 13 residues. CDR3 sequence reads: CSAIVQGIYGYTF. CDR3 in DNA: TGCAGTGCTATTGTACAGGGGATCTATGGCTACACCTTC.

The chain employs TRBV11-2 and TRBJ2-5; 9 nucleotides match TRBD1. Germline-derived CDR1 and CDR2 are SGHAT and FQNNGV. This CDR3 has 14 amino acids. V trimming: 7 bases; J trimming: 5 bases; junction bases outside the gene matches: 8. The CDR3 bases are TGTGCCAGCACCCAACAGGGGGCTAGGGAGACCCAGTACTTC. Protein: CASTQQGARETQYF.

This clonotype has at least ten counts. The chain couples TRBV29-1 to TRBJ1-2; 12 bases match TRBD1. V was pared by 7 bases and J by 8 bases, with 8 bases of the junction left unmatched. CDR1 and CDR2 (germline): SQVTM, ANQGSEA. The CDR3 spans 13 residues. The CDR3 DNA is TGCAGCGGAGGGACAGGGGGCGCAGAGGGCTACACCTTC. It encodes CSGGTGGAEGYTF. Full variable domain (remainder filled in from reference TRBV29-1 and TRBJ1-2): SAVISQKPSRDICQRGTSLTIQCQVDSQVTMMFWYRQQPGQSLTLIATANQGSEATYESGFVIDKFPISRPNLTFSTLTVSNMSPEDSSIYLCSGGTGGAEGYTFGSGTRLTVV.

There are many counts of this clonotype. The chain is built from TRBV15 and TRBJ2-1, with D tentatively TRBD1 (5 bases). The CDR3 extends over 12 amino acids. Germline values: CDR1 LNHNV, CDR2 YYDKDF (reference sequence). The V end was cut by 9 bases, the J end by 4 bases, with 10 bases between. This CDR3 reads CATTNRYNEQFF. CDR3 DNA: TGTGCCACTACCAACAGGTACAATGAGCAGTTCTTC.

This chain joins TRBV12-3 or TRBV12-4 and TRBJ1-1; 8 nucleotides match TRBD1. The CDR3 has 14 residues. Trimming cost V 4 bases and J 1 base; bases outside gene matches: 2. CDR3 residues: CASSCTGGNTEAFF. CDR3 coding DNA: TGTGCCAGCAGTTGTACAGGGGGGAACACTGAAGCTTTCTTT.

The chain has TRBV4-2 and TRBJ2-5, with 7 positions matching TRBD2. CDR3 length: 18 residues. V gave up 0 bases and J gave up 11 bases; unmatched junction bases: 21. Germline V gene lookup returns CDR1 LGHNA and CDR2 YNFKEQ. CDR3 sequence reads: CASSQESWASGLTYGQYF. The CDR3 DNA reads as TGTGCCAGCAGCCAAGAATCCTGGGCTAGCGGCCTAACCTACGGGCAGTACTTC.

The chain carries TRBV20-1 and TRBJ2-5; TRBD1 agrees at 10 bases. The DNA end favors TRBJ2-7, so the J call may be wrong. This CDR3 has 14 amino acids. Germline loops: CDR1 DFQATT, CDR2 SNEGSKA (reference sequence). Here the CDR3 reads CSAPNRDRGYEQYF. The DNA of the CDR3 is TGCAGTGCTCCAAACCGGGACAGGGGCTACGAGCAGTACTTC.

This clonotype has a count of ten or more. The gene calls are TRBV24-1 and TRBJ2-1; either TRBD1 or TRBD2 may supply D (5 bases each). The CDR3 loop spans 18 amino acids. The V gene lost 10 bases and the J gene lost 8 bases, with 32 bases spanning the gap. Looked up from germline, CDR1 is KGHDR and CDR2 is SFDVKD. The CDR3, as DNA: TGTGCCACTAGTAACCCGACCACTGACATCCGGGGCCAGGATGAGCAGTTCTTC. Protein product: CATSNPTTDIRGQDEQFF.

This clonotype showed up just a few times. The chain carries TRBV30 and TRBJ1-2; no definite D call. V was trimmed by 2 bases and J by 6 bases, leaving 13 bases between them. Germline V gene lookup returns CDR1 GTSNPN and CDR2 SVGIG (reference sequence). The CDR3 has 13 residues. This CDR3 reads CAWSPRGVHGYTF. DNA for the CDR3: TGTGCCTGGAGTCCACGCGGGGTTCATGGCTACACCTTC.

This clonotype was seen at least ten times. V gene TRBV15 combines with J gene TRBJ2-5; possible D gene TRBD1, 5 bases. V lost 1 base and J lost 3, with 12 bases in between. Germline values: CDR1 LNHNV, CDR2 YYDKDF (reference sequence). This CDR3 spans 15 amino acids. The CDR3 sequence is CATSRAPGREETQYF. The CDR3 region has the DNA TGTGCCACCAGCAGAGCGCCGGGCAGGGAAGAGACCCAGTACTTC.

Ten or more counts support this clonotype. V and J are TRBV5-1 and TRBJ2-1, with 13 bases matching TRBD2. Trimming took 2 bases from V and 4 from J; bases not matched to a gene: 9. CDR3 length: 18 residues. Germline-derived CDR1 and CDR2 are SGHRS and YFSETQ. CDR3 coding DNA: TGCGCCAGCAGCTTAGAACTAGCGGGGGGGGCAGGTTACAATGAGCAGTTCTTC. This encodes CASSLELAGGAGYNEQFF.

The table lists this clonotype with a few counts. The rearrangement joins TRBV30 to TRBJ1-4, with 12 bases lining up with TRBD1. From germline, CDR1 is GTSNPN and CDR2 SVGIG (reference sequence). V trimming: 2 bases; J trimming: 7 bases; junction bases outside the gene matches: 5. The CDR3 extends over 15 amino acids. In DNA form, the CDR3 reads TGTGCCTGGAGTAAGGGGACAGGGGGCGGTGAAAAACTGTTTTTT. Translation: CAWSKGTGGGEKLFF.

With regard to this clonotype: A much bigger clone sits one base away, suggesting this may be a read error. The chain has TRBV29-1 and TRBJ1-1; TRBD1 is a possible D gene (6 bases). The germline V gene encodes CDR1 SQVTM and CDR2 ANQGSEA. This CDR3 has 12 amino acids. The DNA of the CDR3 is TGCAGCGTTCGCCGGGACACCACTGAAGTTTTCTTT. Translating it yields CSVRRDTTEVFF.

A note on this clonotype: A read error is possible here, since a much larger clone lies one base away. The chain uses TRBV20-1 and TRBJ2-1; D not certain. V was clipped by 6 bases and J by 13 bases, with 13 bases between them. From germline, CDR1 is DFQATT and CDR2 SNEGSKA (reference sequence). The CDR3 runs 10 residues. The CDR3 bases are TGCAGTGCAGAGGACGAGACCCAGTTCTTC. Its protein is CSAEDETQFF.

This clonotype was recorded many times. The chain couples TRBV7-9 to TRBJ2-1; 7 bases line up with TRBD1. The germline V gene has CDR1 SEHNR and CDR2 FQNEAQ (reference sequence). There are 12 residues in the CDR3. With 4 bases clipped from V and 12 bases from J, the junction kept 6 bases outside the gene matches. As DNA, the CDR3 is TGTGCCAGCAGCTGGTGGACAGGTCGGCAGTTCTTC. Translated, it gives CASSWWTGRQFF.

The chain couples TRBV7-2 to TRBJ2-7; TRBD1 matches 12 bases. Per the germline V gene, CDR1 is SGHTA and CDR2 is FQGNSA. Trimming removed 6 bases from V and 5 bases from J; junction bases left unmatched: 8. The CDR3 loop spans 15 amino acids. The CDR3 DNA is TGTGCCAGCAGTTTCGGCGGGACAGGGGGCGACGAGCAGTACTTC. It yields the protein CASSFGGTGGDEQYF.

On this clonotype: A clone one base away is much larger, so this may be a read error. The chain employs TRBV27 and TRBJ2-4, with D tentatively TRBD1 (5 bases). Germline V lookup: CDR1 MNHEY, CDR2 SMNVEV (reference sequence). The germline V and J ends were trimmed by 7 bases and 3 bases, with 13 bases remaining between them. The length of the CDR3 is 14 residues. As DNA, the CDR3 is TGTGCCAGCAACAGGACCTTAGTCAAAAACATTCAGTACTTC. Translated, it gives CASNRTLVKNIQYF.

This clonotype was picked up many times. The genes are TRBV6-5 and TRBJ1-2; D perhaps matches TRBD1 (5 bases). The V gene lost 6 bases and the J gene lost 4 bases, with 15 bases spanning the gap. The CDR3 loop spans 14 amino acids. From germline, CDR1 is MNHEY and CDR2 SVGAGI. CDR3 nucleotides: TGTGCCAGCAGCTCGCCGGGACGCATCTATGGCTACACCTTC. This codes for CASSSPGRIYGYTF.

The rearrangement uses TRBV18 and TRBJ2-1, with D uncertain. Trimming took 6 bases from V and 12 from J, leaving 18 bases between them. The CDR3 contains 13 residues. Germline V lookup: CDR1 KGHSH, CDR2 LQKENI. The DNA of the CDR3 is TGTGCCAGCTCTGACACCCAATGGGATGGGCAGTTCTTC. It translates to CASSDTQWDGQFF.

This clonotype has a count of ten or more. This chain uses TRBV9 with TRBJ2-3; D is unresolved. The CDR3 extends over 12 amino acids. V gave up 2 bases and J gave up 5 bases, with 6 bases separating them. CDR1 is SGDLS and CDR2 is YYNGEE in the germline V gene. The CDR3 DNA is TGTGCCAGCAGCGTCCTCGGAGATACGCAGTATTTT. Translated, it gives CASSVLGDTQYF.

This clonotype was seen just once. This chain uses TRBV5-1 with TRBJ1-6, with 8 bases that match TRBD1. This CDR3 region has 14 residues. Germline CDR1 SGHRS, CDR2 YFSETQ. The V and J ends lost 4 bases and 10 bases, in that order; junction bases with no gene match: 7. The CDR3 sequence is CASSPTGEGSPLHF. Written as DNA, the CDR3 is TGCGCCAGCAGCCCGACAGGGGAGGGATCACCCCTCCACTTT.

There are a few counts of this clonotype. This chain joins TRBV6-5 and TRBJ1-4, with D perhaps TRBD1 (5 bases). Between the trimmed V and J ends, which lost 2 bases and 2 bases, there was a span of 15 bases. This CDR3 is 17 amino acids long. Germline CDR1 MNHEY, CDR2 SVGAGI. The CDR3 bases are TGTGCCAGCAGTTACGGGGCGGGGAGACGGACTAATGAAAAACTGTTTTTT. Its translation: CASSYGAGRRTNEKLFF.

This clonotype appeared many times. The rearrangement uses TRBV7-2 and TRBJ2-3; tentative D call: TRBD2 (6 bases). The CDR3 runs to 15 residues. Trimming pared 2 bases from V and 2 bases from J, leaving 11 bases between. Germline assignment: CDR1 SGHTA and CDR2 FQGNSA. CDR3 nucleotides: TGTGCCAGCAGCTTACAGGCGGGGAACACAGATACGCAGTATTTT. Translation gives CASSLQAGNTDTQYF. Together with reference TRBV7-2 and TRBJ2-3, the CDR3 gives the full variable domain: GAGVSQSPSNKVTEKGKDVELRCDPISGHTALYWYRQSLGQGLEFLIYFQGNSAPDKSGLPSDRFSAERTGGSVSTLTIQRTQQEDSAVYLCASSLQAGNTDTQYFGPGTRLTVL.

This clonotype was seen more than once but under ten times. V is TRBV3-1 and J is TRBJ1-1; D is ambiguous. The CDR3 is 14 amino acids. Trimming shortened V by 1 base and J by 0 bases, and 6 bases separated the two germline ends. Germline V gives CDR1 LGHDT, CDR2 YNNKEL (reference sequence). CDR3 DNA sequence: TGTGCCAGCAGCCAAGTGGATATGAACACTGAAGCTTTCTTT. Translated: CASSQVDMNTEAFF.